This T cell receptor (beta chain) was captured in a study of cytomegalovirus exposure and HLA in healthy donors. Whole-study context: The approximately 120 validation repertoires used the same platform as the 666 first-cohort repertoires, a later analysis reported. Points from the study as a whole: Among the CMV-associated chains, three were confirmed in vitro as specific for CMV antigens. Most sequenced TCRs were rare (though some public TCRs occurred in many donors).

On this clone itself: Antigen: not known.

Germline V gene data show CDR1 as SGHTA and CDR2 as FQGNSA. V was shortened by 2 bases and J by 2 bases, with 22 bases between the two germline ends. This CDR3 spans 18 amino acids. Clones were read by immunoSEQ multiplex PCR, and TCRdb kept only the in-frame ones, dropping some. Of 160,000 or so clones in the sample, approximately 90% were seen once. The donors were members of the validation cohort comprising some 120 subjects, separate from the roughly 640-subject first cohort. Input material: PBMCs. The V call is TRBV7-2, the J call TRBJ2-7; TRBD2 is a possible D gene (6 bases). This TCR came from a man aged 18 to 29 in good health and CMV-seronegative. The CDR3 DNA reads TGTGCCAGCAGCTTAAGGGTGCAGGGCGGGGCGTCCCCCTACGAGCAGTACTTC. Protein product: CASSLRVQGGASPYEQYF.